Below, 15 T cell receptor beta chains from the same sample are listed, as sequenced in a study of control samples from healthy donors and cancer patients. Data came from immunoSEQ multiplex PCR; TCRdb stores just in-frame clones and leaves some out. Of some 150,000 clones listed, approximately 93% are singletons. The sequencing sample was made of blood. The receptors were sampled from a man in his fifties in good health.

The chain couples TRBV11-2 to TRBJ1-4, with D possibly matching TRBD1 (5 bases). The ends were cut back, 5 bases at V and 8 bases at J, with 21 bases in the middle. Looked up from germline, CDR1 is SGHAT and CDR2 is FQNNGV. This CDR3 region has 16 residues. The CDR3 DNA sequence: TGTGCCAGCAGCGCAGACACCTACCGGGACGCCGAAAAACTGTTTTTT. Translating gives CASSADTYRDAEKLFF. The whole variable domain, remainder taken from reference TRBV11-2 and TRBJ1-4, is EAGVAQSPRYKIIEKRQSVAFWCNPISGHATLYWYQQILGQGPKLLIQFQNNGVVDDSQLPKDRFSAERLKGVDSTLKIQPAKLEDSAVYLCASSADTYRDAEKLFFGSGTQLSVL.

V usage is TRBV28 and J usage is TRBJ1-1; D might be TRBD1 (6 bases). The CDR3 runs 15 residues. The V and J ends lost 3 bases and 6 bases respectively, with 17 bases between them. Germline V gene sequence: CDR1 MDHEN, CDR2 SYDVKM. The CDR3 region has the DNA TGTGCCAGCAGTTTGGGGGGGGCTTGGAGCGCTGAAGCTTTCTTT. This codes for CASSLGGAWSAEAFF.

The V and J genes are TRBV6-2 or TRBV6-3 and TRBJ1-2; 7 bases match TRBD1. Germline CDR1 reads MNHEY; CDR2 reads SVGEGT. The J segment lost 4 bases and the V segment lost 2 bases, leaving 7 bases of the junction unmatched. The CDR3 consists of 15 residues. CDR3 nucleotide sequence: TGTGCCAGCAGTTACGGGACAGCTCCTATCTATGGCTACACCTTC. It yields the protein CASSYGTAPIYGYTF.

V gene TRBV3-1 (or the pseudogene TRBV3-2) combines with J gene TRBJ2-7; D may be TRBD2 (6 bases). The CDR3 sequence is 14 residues long. Germline V gives CDR1 LGHDT, CDR2 YNNKEL (reference sequence). Trimming took off 1 base at V and 2 bases at J, with 9 bases between the two ends. Written as DNA, the CDR3 is TGTGCCAGCAGCCAAGCGGCGGGACCCTACGAGCAGTACTTC. It yields the protein CASSQAAGPYEQYF.

The table lists this clone with many counts. The genes are TRBV5-1 and TRBJ2-2; 15 nucleotides align to TRBD2. V dropped 4 bases and J dropped 2; count of bases not matched to a gene: 3. The CDR3 is made up of 17 amino acids. The germline V gene encodes CDR1 SGHRS and CDR2 YFSETQ. CDR3 in DNA: TGCGCCAGCAGCGCGGGACTAGCGGGAGGAAACACCGGGGAGCTGTTTTTT. Translating it yields CASSAGLAGGNTGELFF.

V is TRBV30 and J is TRBJ1-2; tentatively, D is TRBD1 (6 bases). The CDR3 contains 14 residues. Between the trimmed V and J ends, which lost 5 bases and 4 bases, there was a span of 17 bases. Germline lookup yields CDR1 GTSNPN and CDR2 SVGIG (reference sequence). CDR3 amino acids: CAWRGGPFIYGYTF. In DNA form, the CDR3 reads TGTGCCTGGCGCGGGGGGCCCTTCATCTATGGCTACACCTTC.

This clone was seen just once. The chain employs TRBV6-1 and TRBJ1-1; D is uncertain. This CDR3 has 14 residues. V lost 1 base, J lost 1 base, and 7 bases lay in between. Per the germline V gene, CDR1 is MNHNS and CDR2 is SASEGT. Written as DNA, the CDR3 is TGTGCCAGCAGTGAAGATGGGTGGAACACTGAAGCTTTCTTT. This encodes CASSEDGWNTEAFF.

This clone was recorded a few times. V usage is TRBV7-9 and J usage is TRBJ1-4; 7 bases match TRBD1. Germline-derived CDR1 and CDR2 are SEHNR and FQNEAQ (reference sequence). V trimming: 5 bases; J trimming: 12 bases; junction bases outside the gene matches: 6. The CDR3 contains 12 residues. CDR3 residues: CASSETGWQLFF. The CDR3 DNA sequence: TGTGCCAGCAGCGAGACAGGGTGGCAACTGTTTTTT.

The gene calls are TRBV4-1 and TRBJ2-2; TRBD2 is a possible D gene (5 bases). Germline V CDR1 and CDR2: MGHRA, YSYEKL. Trimming removed 0 bases at V and 6 bases at J, with 11 bases between. There are 15 residues in the CDR3. The CDR3 region has the DNA TGCGCCAGCAGCCAAGATAGCGCGGGTCCCGGGGAGCTGTTTTTT. It codes for CASSQDSAGPGELFF.

The chain uses TRBV19 and TRBJ1-1, with 7 bases aligning to TRBD1. The CDR3 runs to 16 residues. Per the germline V gene, CDR1 is LNHDA and CDR2 is SQIVND (reference sequence). Unmatched junction bases numbered 8, after V lost 3 bases and J lost 1 base. In DNA, the CDR3 is TGTGCCAGTAGTATGGGGCGCAGGGGGGCGAACACTGAAGCTTTCTTT. Translated: CASSMGRRGANTEAFF.

The CDR3 region is CASSLGHDEQYF. As DNA, the CDR3 is TGTGCCAGCAGTTTAGGACATGACGAGCAGTACTTC. The chain carries TRBV28 and TRBJ2-7, with a weak D call TRBD1 (5 bases). This CDR3 has 12 residues. The germline V and J ends were trimmed by 2 bases and 5 bases, with 7 bases remaining between them. CDR1 is MDHEN and CDR2 is SYDVKM in the germline V gene.

The gene calls are TRBV14 and TRBJ2-5; the D gene is possibly TRBD1 (6 bases). The germline V and J ends were trimmed by 4 bases and 5 bases, with 11 bases remaining between them. The CDR3 runs 13 residues. The germline CDR1 and CDR2 sequences are SGHDN and FVKESK. CDR3 DNA sequence: TGTGCCAGCAGCCGCAGGCAGGGGGAGACCCAGTACTTC. Protein sequence: CASSRRQGETQYF.

The chain employs TRBV5-1 and TRBJ2-5, with 13 positions matching TRBD2. The trim removed 0 bases at V and 4 bases at J, leaving 6 bases unmatched. Looked up from germline, CDR1 is SGHRS and CDR2 is YFSETQ. The CDR3 has 17 amino acids. DNA for the CDR3: TGCGCCAGCAGCTTGGGTGGACTAGCGGGAGTGGGAGAGACCCAGTACTTC. Amino acid sequence: CASSLGGLAGVGETQYF.

The chain recombines TRBV5-1 with TRBJ2-5; the D gene is possibly TRBD2 (5 bases). Germline V gene sequence: CDR1 SGHRS, CDR2 YFSETQ. The CDR3 runs 15 residues. Trimming took off 7 bases at V and 2 bases at J, with 18 bases between the two ends. As DNA, the CDR3 is TGCGCCAGCCGACGTTCTGCGGGCCAGCAAGAGACCCAGTACTTC. Encoded protein: CASRRSAGQQETQYF.

This sequence joins TRBV5-4 and TRBJ1-5; D is unclear. The V gene lost 3 bases and the J gene lost 5 bases, with 6 bases spanning the gap. This CDR3 is 12 amino acids long. The V gene's germline CDR1 is SGHNT and CDR2 YYREEE (reference sequence). The CDR3 reads CASSSQDQPQHF. In DNA, the CDR3 is TGTGCCAGCAGCTCCCAGGATCAGCCCCAGCATTTT.